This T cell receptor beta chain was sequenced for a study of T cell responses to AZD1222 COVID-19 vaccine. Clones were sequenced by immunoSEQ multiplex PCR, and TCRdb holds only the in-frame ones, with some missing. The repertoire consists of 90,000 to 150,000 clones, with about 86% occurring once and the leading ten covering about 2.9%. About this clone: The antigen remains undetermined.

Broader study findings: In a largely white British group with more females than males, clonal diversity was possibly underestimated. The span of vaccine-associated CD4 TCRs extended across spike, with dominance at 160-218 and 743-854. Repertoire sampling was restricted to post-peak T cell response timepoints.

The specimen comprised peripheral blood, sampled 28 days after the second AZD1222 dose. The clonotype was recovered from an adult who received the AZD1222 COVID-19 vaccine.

This CDR3 is CASSVGTGSMWTEAFF. As DNA, the CDR3 is TGTGCCAGCAGTGTTGGCACAGGGAGCATGTGGACTGAAGCTTTCTTT. The chain uses TRBV2 and TRBJ1-1; D possibly corresponds to TRBD1 (6 bases). Trimming cost V 4 bases and J 5 bases, with 20 bases left between them. CDR1 SNHLY and CDR2 FYNNEI come from the germline V gene. The CDR3 spans 16 residues.